This T cell receptor beta chain derives from a study of T-cell memory formation after mild COVID-19. This CDR3 spans 14 amino acids. V lost 3 bases and J lost 4; bases outside the gene matches: 4. This clonotype was detected a few times. TCRdb processed the 5' RACE reads anew with MiXCR; each CDR3 protein has one entry. This table has 450,000 or so distinct CDR3 sequences, nearly 25% appearing once. Sequencing was performed on PBMCs or a T cell subset sorted from them (not recorded which). V and J are TRBV12-3 or TRBV12-4 and TRBJ1-1; 8 bases fit TRBD1. The sequence was collected from an adult woman who had mild COVID-19 (a few samples of this study predate the infection). Cell type and time point are not known. DNA for the CDR3: TGTGCCAGCAGTTTCTCTGACAGGGGCACTGAAGCTTTCTTT. Residues: CASSFSDRGTEAFF.